Below, 2 T cell receptor beta chains from the same sample are listed, as sequenced in a study of beta chain features in type 1 diabetes. The authors reverse transcribed all of the isolated RNA, so sequencing captured expressed TCRB transcripts. Repertoires were generated with immunoSEQ multiplex PCR, while TCRdb's copy carries only in-frame clones and drops some. The top ten hold 0.3% of the sample, which has about 25,000 clones, around half seen once. Study-wide results and caveats: People with Type 1 diabetes carried modestly yet significantly shorter TCRB CDR3s in all four CD4+ subsets.

No antigens are known for them. Sequenced: stem cell memory CD4+ T cells from blood. The source is a young man with type 1 diabetes.

The chain combines TRBV25-1 with TRBJ1-5; no reliable D call. V was cut by 8 bases and J by 4 bases, with 12 bases left in between. The length of the CDR3 is 13 residues. Germline loops: CDR1 MGHDK, CDR2 SYGVNS. CDR3 sequence reads: CASSAGDNQPQHF. Here the CDR3 DNA reads TGTGCCAGCTCCGCCGGAGATAATCAGCCCCAGCATTTT.

V gene TRBV6-5 combines with J gene TRBJ2-7; 7 nucleotides align to TRBD1. V was clipped by 0 bases and J by 5 bases; unmatched bases: 4. Germline V lookup: CDR1 MNHEY, CDR2 SVGAGI. CDR3 length: 14 residues. The CDR3 sequence: CASSYSFRGNEQYF. Here the CDR3 DNA reads TGTGCCAGCAGTTACTCGTTCAGGGGGAACGAGCAGTACTTC.